The 29 T cell receptor beta chains reported below all come from one sample, sequenced in a study of CD8 T cells in Susac syndrome. RNA totalling roughly 0.45 to 1 ug underwent reverse transcription with random hexamers. TCRdb used MiXCR to reprocess the immunoSEQ multiplex PCR reads, holding one entry per CDR3 protein. The sample contains approximately 270,000 distinct CDR3 sequences, 80% to 95% of which appear only once. Sequencing was performed on CD4+ T cells from PBMCs. Receptor source: a human donor with multiple sclerosis.

This clonotype was seen a handful of times. The CDR3: CASSLGGVPQPQHF. DNA of the CDR3: TGTGCCAGCAGCTTAGGTGGGGTCCCCCAGCCCCAGCATTTT. The chain employs TRBV7-8 and TRBJ1-5; D is ambiguous. V was pared by 1 base and J by 7 bases, with 11 bases between. CDR3 length equals 14 residues. From germline, CDR1 is SGHVS and CDR2 FQNEAQ.

This rearrangement joins TRBV5-1 to TRBJ1-6; D possibly corresponds to TRBD1 (5 bases). This CDR3 comprises 19 residues. The germline V gene has CDR1 SGHRS and CDR2 YFSETQ. V lost 1 base to trimming and J lost 0 bases, with 17 bases between them. The DNA for the CDR3 is TGCGCCAGCAGCTTGCGCGGGACTTCGAAATCCTCCTATAATTCACCCCTCCACTTT. It is translated as CASSLRGTSKSSYNSPLHF.

The J gene is TRBJ2-3, the V gene TRBV6-2 or TRBV6-3, with D possibly matching TRBD1 (7 bases). Germline V gene lookup returns CDR1 MNHEY and CDR2 SVGEGT. CDR3 size: 12 residues. Trimming took 2 bases from V and 13 from J, leaving 13 bases between them. The CDR3 is CASSYGGTEEYF. Here the CDR3 DNA reads TGTGCCAGCAGTTACGGAGGGACAGAAGAGTATTTT.

The J gene is TRBJ1-4, the V gene TRBV12-3 or TRBV12-4, with D unclear. CDR3 length: 15 amino acids. V gave up 1 base and J gave up 0 bases, with 6 bases separating them. The CDR3 reads CASSLGVTTNEKLFF. For the CDR3, the DNA is TGTGCCAGCAGTTTAGGGGTGACAACTAATGAAAAACTGTTTTTT.

The V call is TRBV3-1, the J call TRBJ2-1; TRBD2 matches at 12 bases. Looked up from germline, CDR1 is LGHDT and CDR2 is YNNKEL (reference sequence). V lost 4 bases to trimming and J lost 7 bases; unmatched junction nucleotides: 8. CDR3 length: 16 residues. CDR3 DNA sequence: TGTGCCAGCAGCCGTTCCCTAGCGGGGGGGCAGAATGAGCAGTTCTTC. It yields the protein CASSRSLAGGQNEQFF.

The gene calls are TRBV5-4 and TRBJ1-1; D remains ambiguous. This CDR3 comprises 13 residues. V was clipped by 1 base and J by 10 bases, with 14 bases between them. Germline V gives CDR1 SGHNT, CDR2 YYREEE (reference sequence). The DNA for the CDR3 is TGTGCCAGCAGCTTGACGTTTGGAAGTGCAGCTTTCTTT. Protein sequence: CASSLTFGSAAFF.

The chain has TRBV7-9 and TRBJ1-2; D is undetermined. CDR3 length: 14 amino acids. Germline lookup yields CDR1 SEHNR and CDR2 FQNEAQ (reference sequence). Trimming took off 0 bases at V and 6 bases at J, with 11 bases between the two ends. CDR3 region: CASSLAGPHDGYTF. CDR3 DNA: TGTGCCAGCAGCTTAGCGGGCCCGCACGATGGCTACACCTTC.

Written as DNA, the CDR3 is TGCAGCGTTGACAGAGGGGGCAATGAGCAGTTCTTC. It translates to CSVDRGGNEQFF. This rearrangement joins TRBV29-1 to TRBJ2-1; a weak D match, TRBD1 (6 bases). Germline CDR1 SQVTM, CDR2 ANQGSEA. The length of the CDR3 is 12 residues. The V gene lost 3 bases and the J gene lost 6 bases, with 9 bases spanning the gap.

The chain couples TRBV15 to TRBJ2-7; tentatively, D is TRBD1 or TRBD2 (6 bases each). The V end was cut by 5 bases, the J end by 4 bases, with 18 bases between. The length of the CDR3 is 15 residues. CDR1 and CDR2 (germline): LNHNV, YYDKDF (reference sequence). The CDR3 nucleotides read TGTGCCACCAGCTTGCGGGACACCGGCCCATACGAGCAGTACTTC. Residues: CATSLRDTGPYEQYF.

The V and J genes are TRBV24-1 and TRBJ2-3; TRBD1 matches at 8 bases. V shed 3 bases, J shed 2 bases, and the junction held 3 bases outside the gene matches. This CDR3 is 15 amino acids long. In germline, CDR1 is KGHDR, CDR2 SFDVKD. The CDR3 DNA follows: TGTGCCACCAGTGATCGGGGACAGGACACAGATACGCAGTATTTT. Residues: CATSDRGQDTDTQYF.

The rearrangement uses TRBV10-2 and TRBJ1-6, with D tentatively TRBD1 (6 bases). This CDR3 is built from 13 residues. Trimming took 0 bases from V and 15 from J, leaving 12 bases between them. Germline V lookup: CDR1 WSHSY, CDR2 SAAADI. CDR3 DNA sequence: TGCGCCAGCAGTGAGTCAGGGGGAATAAACCTCCACTTT. The encoded protein is CASSESGGINLHF.

The chain combines TRBV5-1 with TRBJ2-5, with TRBD2 matching 14 bases. Germline V gene data show CDR1 as SGHRS and CDR2 as YFSETQ. The CDR3 is 15 residues long. J was trimmed by 5 bases and V by 8 bases; bases with no gene match: 8. In DNA, the CDR3 is TGCGCCAGTCAGACTAGCGGGGGGGCTTTGGAGACCCAGTACTTC. This encodes CASQTSGGALETQYF.

The chain is built from TRBV5-1 and TRBJ2-3; D perhaps matches TRBD1 (5 bases). This CDR3 is 17 amino acids long. Germline values: CDR1 SGHRS, CDR2 YFSETQ. V was clipped by 0 bases and J by 0 bases, with 14 bases between them. The CDR3 region is CASSLVPAGMSTDTQYF. For the CDR3, the DNA is TGCGCCAGCAGCTTGGTCCCCGCAGGGATGAGCACAGATACGCAGTATTTT.

The chain employs TRBV28 and TRBJ2-1; TRBD2 aligns across 10 bases. There are 17 residues in the CDR3. Germline V CDR1 and CDR2: MDHEN, SYDVKM. V dropped 2 bases and J dropped 6; count of bases not matched to a gene: 10. For the CDR3, the DNA is TGTGCCAGCAGTTTAAGCCCTAGCGGGGGCCTCTTCAATGAGCAGTTCTTC. Its translation: CASSLSPSGGLFNEQFF.

The chain recombines TRBV27 with TRBJ2-2; a possible D gene is TRBD1 (5 bases). The CDR3 spans 14 residues. CDR1 is MNHEY, CDR2 SMNVEV, per germline (reference sequence). Deletions cut 5 bases from V and 2 bases from J, with 9 bases between. The CDR3 DNA follows: TGTGCCAGCAGTAGACAGATTAACACCGGGGAGCTGTTTTTT. Translation gives CASSRQINTGELFF.

This clonotype was recorded once. The chain links TRBV5-4 to TRBJ2-3, with TRBD1 matching 10 bases. This CDR3 contains 15 residues. The J segment lost 4 bases and the V segment lost 3 bases, leaving 5 bases of the junction unmatched. Germline V gene data show CDR1 as SGHNT and CDR2 as YYREEE (reference sequence). The CDR3 is CASSSPGQGSDTQYF. The CDR3 DNA follows: TGTGCCAGCAGCTCCCCGGGACAGGGGTCAGATACGCAGTATTTT.

This clonotype was seen a single time. The chain combines TRBV14 with TRBJ1-5; 8 positions agree with TRBD1. The ends lost 4 bases at V and 7 bases at J; junction bases unmatched: 6. The CDR3 is made up of 14 amino acids. Germline V gene data show CDR1 as SGHDN and CDR2 as FVKESK. The CDR3: CASSPGTGEQPQHF. Written as DNA, the CDR3 is TGTGCCAGCAGCCCAGGGACAGGCGAACAGCCCCAGCATTTT.

In its sample, this clonotype was seen a few times. This chain joins TRBV6-1 and TRBJ2-3, with 7 bases matching TRBD1. The length of the CDR3 is 15 residues. The junction had 5 bases not matched to a gene; V was cut back by 5 bases and J by 0 bases. Germline V gives CDR1 MNHNS, CDR2 SASEGT. For the CDR3, the DNA is TGTGCCAGCAGTCGGACAGGCGCAAGCACAGATACGCAGTATTTT. Translation: CASSRTGASTDTQYF.

The chain links TRBV7-9 to TRBJ2-3; TRBD2 aligns across 9 bases. CDR3 length equals 12 residues. Germline CDR1 reads SEHNR; CDR2 reads FQNEAQ (reference sequence). The V and J ends lost 10 bases and 6 bases, in that order; junction bases with no gene match: 5. The CDR3 spells CATSGVDDTQYF. The CDR3 bases are TGTGCCACTAGCGGGGTGGATGATACGCAGTATTTT.

This clonotype has just one count. This rearrangement joins TRBV19 to TRBJ2-5, with 10 bases aligning to TRBD1. The V and J ends lost 7 bases and 3 bases, in that order; junction bases with no gene match: 8. Germline CDR1 and CDR2: LNHDA and SQIVND (reference sequence). The CDR3 sequence is 15 residues long. CDR3 sequence reads: CASNSPGTGEETQYF. The DNA of the CDR3 is TGTGCCAGTAACTCACCCGGGACAGGGGAAGAGACCCAGTACTTC.

The V call is TRBV4-1, the J call TRBJ2-1; 9 bases align to TRBD2. With 0 bases clipped from V and 8 bases from J, the junction kept 5 bases outside the gene matches. The CDR3 contains 15 residues. CDR1 is MGHRA, CDR2 YSYEKL, per germline. DNA for the CDR3: TGCGCCAGCAGCCAAGAGGGGACTAGCCCCGATGAGCAGTTCTTC. Protein: CASSQEGTSPDEQFF.

The chain joins TRBV24-1 to TRBJ2-5; D is undetermined. The CDR3 loop spans 11 amino acids. Germline CDR1 KGHDR, CDR2 SFDVKD. Trimming shortened V by 1 base and J by 5 bases, and 1 base separated the two germline ends. The CDR3 reads CATSDFETQYF. CDR3 bases: TGTGCCACCAGTGATTTTGAGACCCAGTACTTC.

The rearrangement joins TRBV6-5 to TRBJ2-5; TRBD1 matches at 7 bases. Germline V gives CDR1 MNHEY, CDR2 SVGAGI. The CDR3 sequence is 13 residues long. Germline trimming cut 4 bases from V and 3 bases from J; bases unmatched to any gene: 2. The CDR3 nucleotides are TGTGCCAGCAGTTTTGGGACAGAAGAGACCCAGTACTTC. Translated, it gives CASSFGTEETQYF.

The genes are TRBV18 and TRBJ2-7; tentative D call: TRBD1 (6 bases). This CDR3 is 13 amino acids long. In germline, CDR1 is KGHSH, CDR2 LQKENI. The V gene lost 2 bases and the J gene lost 3 bases, with 8 bases spanning the gap. The CDR3 region is CASSPFRGYEQYV. The DNA of the CDR3 is TGTGCCAGCTCACCATTCAGGGGCTACGAGCAGTACGTC.

The chain is built from TRBV30 and TRBJ1-5, with 7 bases that match TRBD1. This CDR3 has 16 amino acids. From germline, CDR1 is GTSNPN and CDR2 SVGIG (reference sequence). V lost 1 base to trimming and J lost 0 bases; unmatched junction nucleotides: 6. Here the CDR3 DNA reads TGTGCCTGGAGTGGATCGACAGGGCTTAGCAATCAGCCCCAGCATTTT. This encodes CAWSGSTGLSNQPQHF.

The genes are TRBV18 and TRBJ1-2; possible D gene TRBD1, 5 bases. The CDR3 contains 15 residues. V shed 3 bases and J shed 8 bases, with 19 bases lying between them. Germline V gene sequence: CDR1 KGHSH, CDR2 LQKENI. CDR3 amino acids: CASSPGQGGQFGYTF. CDR3 sequence (DNA): TGTGCCAGCTCACCCGGGCAGGGAGGGCAGTTCGGCTACACCTTC. The full variable domain, with the rest looked up from reference TRBV18 and TRBJ1-2, is NAGVMQNPRHLVRRRGQEARLRCSPMKGHSHVYWYRQLPEEGLKFMVYLQKENIIDESGMPKERFSAEFPKEGPSILRIQQVVRGDSAAYFCASSPGQGGQFGYTFGSGTRLTVV.

V is TRBV7-6 and J is TRBJ2-2; D ambiguous. The CDR3 is made up of 15 amino acids. The germline V gene encodes CDR1 SGHVS and CDR2 FNYEAQ. Trimming shortened V by 3 bases and J by 4 bases, and 12 bases separated the two germline ends. CDR3 bases: TGTGCCAGCAGCTTGCAGGAAAATCCCACCGGGGAGCTGTTTTTT. This translates into CASSLQENPTGELFF.

The V call is TRBV29-1, the J call TRBJ1-1, with D unclear. V lost 5 bases to trimming and J lost 11 bases, with 18 bases between them. The CDR3 loop spans 12 amino acids. Per germline, CDR1 SQVTM and CDR2 ANQGSEA. In nucleotides, the CDR3 is TGCAGCGTTAACCGGGCCCCGGAAGAGGCTTTCTTT. Protein: CSVNRAPEEAFF.

V and J are TRBV18 and TRBJ2-1; D unclear. CDR1 is KGHSH, CDR2 LQKENI, per germline. The V gene lost 2 bases and the J gene lost 0 bases, with 8 bases spanning the gap. CDR3 length: 15 residues. CDR3 loop: CASSPVRSSYNEQFF. The DNA of the CDR3 is TGTGCCAGCTCACCAGTACGGAGCTCCTACAATGAGCAGTTCTTC.